The next 28 T cell receptor beta chains were all read from a single sample in a study of cytomegalovirus exposure and HLA in healthy donors. Primers: 60 Vbeta forward and 13 Jbeta reverse. Only in-frame clones appear in the TCRdb table, and some are missing; sequencing was by immunoSEQ multiplex PCR. The sample yields 160,000 or so clones, around 70% seen once. The specimen was PBMCs. These receptors all come from a man younger than 35 in good health and CMV-seropositive.

The chain is built from TRBV28 and TRBJ1-2; possibly TRBD1 for D (5 bases). Trimming took off 5 bases at V and 6 bases at J, with 31 bases between the two ends. Germline V gene sequence: CDR1 MDHEN, CDR2 SYDVKM. The CDR3 loop spans 19 amino acids. The DNA for the CDR3 is TGTGCCAGCAGTCCAATCGTGACAGCCGCGCTTCCGGGTGCCCATGGCTACACCTTC. Translation gives CASSPIVTAALPGAHGYTF.

This clone appeared once. The chain joins TRBV7-8 to TRBJ1-1; D is undetermined. Trimming took 5 bases from V and 3 from J, leaving 10 bases between them. CDR1 SGHVS and CDR2 FQNEAQ come from the germline V gene. CDR3 size: 13 residues. The CDR3: CASSPERDTEAFF. In DNA, the CDR3 is TGTGCCAGCAGCCCAGAGCGGGACACTGAAGCTTTCTTT.

CDR3 nucleotide sequence: TGCGCCAGCAGCTTCGAAGCGACAGGGAACACTGAAGCTTTCTTT. Translating it yields CASSFEATGNTEAFF. This chain links TRBV5-1 with TRBJ1-1; a weak D match, TRBD1 (6 bases). The CDR3 runs to 15 residues. The germline V gene encodes CDR1 SGHRS and CDR2 YFSETQ. V lost 2 bases, J lost 1 base, and 12 bases lay in between.

This chain joins TRBV6-6 and TRBJ2-3; D not resolved. This CDR3 region has 11 residues. Germline values: CDR1 MNHNY, CDR2 SVGAGI (reference sequence). V lost 6 bases to trimming and J lost 3 bases, with 4 bases between them. The CDR3 loop is CASSPTDTQYF. CDR3 DNA sequence: TGTGCCAGCAGCCCGACAGATACGCAGTATTTT.

The genes are TRBV7-9 and TRBJ2-7; 7 bases match TRBD2. The CDR3 has 13 amino acids. V lost 5 bases to trimming and J lost 9 bases; unmatched junction nucleotides: 10. Germline V gene data show CDR1 as SEHNR and CDR2 as FQNEAQ (reference sequence). The CDR3 is CASSLAGDRRQYV. CDR3 bases: TGTGCCAGCAGCCTGGCGGGGGACCGTAGGCAGTACGTC.

J is TRBJ1-5 and V is TRBV27; D perhaps matches TRBD1 (6 bases). The germline V gene has CDR1 MNHEY and CDR2 SMNVEV (reference sequence). The CDR3 spans 17 residues. Trimming pared 8 bases from V and 0 bases from J, leaving 20 bases between. In DNA, the CDR3 is TGTGCCAGCCGTCACATGGGGGGGCAGCCTAGCAATCAGCCCCAGCATTTT. This encodes CASRHMGGQPSNQPQHF.

The gene calls are TRBV7-2 and TRBJ1-2; 10 bases line up with TRBD1. The trim removed 3 bases at V and 6 bases at J, leaving 7 bases unmatched. Germline V gives CDR1 SGHTA, CDR2 FQGNSA. CDR3 length equals 15 residues. For the CDR3, the DNA is TGTGCCAGCAGCTTTCAGTCGACAGGGGGCGATGGCTACACCTTC. It specifies CASSFQSTGGDGYTF.

Notes on this clone: In the same sample, other DNA sequences code for this CDR3. This chain uses TRBV5-6 with TRBJ2-3; 7 bases match TRBD2. V gave up 4 bases and J gave up 2 bases; unmatched junction bases: 10. Germline V gene lookup returns CDR1 SGHDT and CDR2 YYEEEE. This CDR3 is built from 16 residues. The DNA for the CDR3 is TGTGCCAGCAGCCTCCGGGACTACCACACCACAGATACGCAGTATTTT. It specifies CASSLRDYHTTDTQYF.

The CDR3 bases are TGTGCCAGCAGGACACCTAACTATGGCTACACCTTC. Encoded protein: CASRTPNYGYTF. This chain uses TRBV6-1 with TRBJ1-2; D ambiguous. The CDR3 contains 12 residues. Germline assignment: CDR1 MNHNS and CDR2 SASEGT. The V end lost 6 bases, the J end lost 0 bases, and 5 bases lay between the germline ends.

Turning to this clone: The same CDR3 also results from other DNA sequences found in this sample. The chain has TRBV19 and TRBJ1-1, with D perhaps TRBD1 (6 bases). Germline CDR1 reads LNHDA; CDR2 reads SQIVND (reference sequence). The V end lost 4 bases, the J end lost 4 bases, and 10 bases lay between the germline ends. The CDR3 totals 13 residues. CDR3 amino acids: CASSTQTGTEAFF. The DNA of the CDR3 is TGTGCCAGTAGTACCCAGACAGGCACTGAAGCTTTCTTT.

The V gene is TRBV30, the J gene TRBJ2-7, with 7 nucleotides matching TRBD2. Germline-derived CDR1 and CDR2 are GTSNPN and SVGIG (reference sequence). This CDR3 spans 15 amino acids. The trim removed 2 bases at V and 3 bases at J, leaving 10 bases unmatched. DNA for the CDR3: TGTGCCTGGAGTCGACTAGCCGCGGGGTACTACGAGCAGTACGTC. Translating it yields CAWSRLAAGYYEQYV.

V and J are TRBV6-1 and TRBJ1-2, with 8 bases that match TRBD1. Trimming took 4 bases from V and 5 from J; bases not matched to a gene: 9. The CDR3 has 15 amino acids. The germline CDR1 and CDR2 sequences are MNHNS and SASEGT. The CDR3 is CASSVLGQGTYGYTF. The CDR3 bases are TGTGCCAGCAGTGTTTTAGGACAGGGAACATATGGCTACACCTTC.

The table lists this clone with a few counts. The chain couples TRBV28 to TRBJ2-5, with a possible D match to TRBD1 (5 bases). V lost 6 bases, J lost 5 bases, and 19 bases lay in between. Germline CDR1 and CDR2: MDHEN and SYDVKM. The CDR3 loop spans 15 amino acids. CDR3 residues: CASSPGSLGKETQYF. The CDR3 nucleotides read TGTGCCAGCAGCCCAGGGTCATTAGGGAAGGAGACCCAGTACTTC.

The V call is TRBV15, the J call TRBJ1-1, with 9 bases aligning to TRBD1. The junction had 8 bases not matched to a gene; V was cut back by 6 bases and J by 3 bases. The germline CDR1 and CDR2 sequences are LNHNV and YYDKDF (reference sequence). The CDR3 runs to 15 residues. Written as DNA, the CDR3 is TGTGCCACCAGAGGGGACAGGGTAACGCACACTGAAGCTTTCTTT. Translation: CATRGDRVTHTEAFF.

The chain employs TRBV18 and TRBJ2-1; 7 bases fit TRBD1. The CDR3 consists of 15 residues. V was clipped by 4 bases and J by 2 bases; unmatched bases: 5. Germline V gene data show CDR1 as KGHSH and CDR2 as LQKENI. CDR3 sequence: CASSRPGQTYNEQFF. The CDR3 DNA reads TGTGCCAGCTCACGCCCGGGACAGACCTACAATGAGCAGTTCTTC.

The chain combines TRBV7-6 with TRBJ1-3; D may be TRBD1 (5 bases). V gave up 1 base and J gave up 0 bases, with 10 bases separating them. CDR3 length: 16 residues. Germline CDR1 is SGHVS and CDR2 is FNYEAQ. The CDR3 DNA is TGTGCCAGCAGCTTAGAGGGGTTGAGCTCTGGAAACACCATATATTTT. Amino acid sequence: CASSLEGLSSGNTIYF.

The V and J genes are TRBV6-1 and TRBJ1-5; D possibly corresponds to TRBD1 (5 bases). Germline CDR1 is MNHNS and CDR2 is SASEGT. The germline V and J ends were trimmed by 6 bases and 9 bases, with 9 bases remaining between them. The CDR3 has 11 amino acids. CDR3 residues: CASRMGGPQHF. As DNA, the CDR3 is TGTGCCAGCAGGATGGGGGGGCCCCAGCATTTT.

The chain couples TRBV6-1 to TRBJ2-3; 14 nucleotides match TRBD2. The germline V gene has CDR1 MNHNS and CDR2 SASEGT. This CDR3 contains 18 residues. Unmatched junction bases numbered 7, after V lost 1 base and J lost 4 bases. This CDR3 reads CASSEGARGLAGADTQYF. The CDR3 DNA is TGTGCCAGCAGTGAAGGGGCAAGGGGACTAGCGGGAGCAGATACGCAGTATTTT.

The rearrangement links TRBV19 to TRBJ2-2; 9 nucleotides match TRBD2. The germline V gene encodes CDR1 LNHDA and CDR2 SQIVND (reference sequence). The CDR3 contains 15 residues. Trimming took 5 bases from V and 7 from J; bases not matched to a gene: 8. The CDR3 is CASSPGTSYVGELFF. CDR3 nucleotides: TGTGCCAGTAGTCCCGGGACTAGCTATGTCGGGGAGCTGTTTTTT.

The rearrangement uses TRBV2 and TRBJ2-6, with 7 bases identical to TRBD1. The CDR3 contains 18 residues. The junction had 13 bases not matched to a gene; V was cut back by 6 bases and J by 2 bases. Per the germline V gene, CDR1 is SNHLY and CDR2 is FYNNEI. The CDR3, as DNA: TGTGCCAGCAGAGTGACAGGGATAGGGTTCGCTGGGGCCAACGTCCTGACTTTC. Translation gives CASRVTGIGFAGANVLTF.

The chain couples TRBV2 to TRBJ1-4, with TRBD1 as a possible D gene (6 bases). This CDR3 spans 15 amino acids. Deletions cut 2 bases from V and 1 base from J, with 8 bases between. Germline V lookup: CDR1 SNHLY, CDR2 FYNNEI. CDR3 nucleotides: TGTGCCAGCAGTGAACAACAGGGAACTAATGAAAAACTGTTTTTT. Protein sequence: CASSEQQGTNEKLFF. Filled out from reference TRBV2 and TRBJ1-4, the complete variable domain reads EPEVTQTPSHQVTQMGQEVILRCVPISNHLYFYWYRQILGQKVEFLVSFYNNEISEKSEIFDDQFSVERPDGSNFTLKIRSTKLEDSAMYFCASSEQQGTNEKLFFGSGTQLSVL.

CDR3 sequence (DNA): TGCGCCAGCAGCCCCTTGGAGGTACTTACAGATACGCAGTATTTT. Residues: CASSPLEVLTDTQYF. The J gene is TRBJ2-3, the V gene TRBV5-1, with a weak D call TRBD2 (5 bases). CDR1 SGHRS and CDR2 YFSETQ come from the germline V gene. V dropped 4 bases and J dropped 3 bases, with 15 bases sitting between them. The CDR3 covers 15 residues.

The chain employs TRBV7-6 and TRBJ2-3, with 8 bases aligning to TRBD2. This CDR3 region has 14 residues. From germline, CDR1 is SGHVS and CDR2 FNYEAQ. The trim removed 4 bases at V and 1 base at J, leaving 1 base unmatched. The CDR3 bases are TGTGCCAGCAGCTCGACTAGCGGCACAGATACGCAGTATTTT. Its translation is CASSSTSGTDTQYF.

The rearrangement joins TRBV4-1 to TRBJ2-3; 8 bases align to TRBD2. The CDR3 runs 17 residues. The germline gives CDR1 MGHRA, CDR2 YSYEKL. With 2 bases clipped from V and 0 bases from J, the junction kept 7 bases outside the gene matches. The CDR3 nucleotides are TGCGCCAGCAGCCAAAAAGCCATAGCGGGAAGCACAGATACGCAGTATTTT. Its translation: CASSQKAIAGSTDTQYF.

V usage is TRBV9 and J usage is TRBJ2-5; 9 bases are shared with TRBD1. The CDR3 runs 15 residues. Germline CDR1 and CDR2: SGDLS and YYNGEE. Trimming removed 1 base from V and 5 bases from J; junction bases left unmatched: 6. CDR3 protein: CASSVLGQGTETQYF. In DNA, the CDR3 is TGTGCCAGCAGCGTATTAGGACAGGGGACCGAGACCCAGTACTTC.

On this clone: The junction does not match germline at one end; this may be a read error. The chain combines TRBV7-9 with TRBJ1-2; TRBD1 matches at 7 bases. Germline CDR1 SEHNR, CDR2 FQNEAQ (reference sequence). This CDR3 has 12 residues. The CDR3 loop reads CSSSLGGQNGTF. The CDR3 nucleotides read TGTTCCAGCAGCTTAGGGGGACAGAACGGCACCTTC.

This chain links TRBV19 with TRBJ1-1; TRBD1 agrees at 7 bases. V shed 3 bases and J 6 bases; nucleotides not matched to a gene: 16. The length of the CDR3 is 17 residues. Looked up from germline, CDR1 is LNHDA and CDR2 is SQIVND (reference sequence). CDR3 sequence reads: CASSITGPTGLRSEAFF. DNA of the CDR3: TGTGCCAGTAGTATCACTGGTCCGACAGGGCTTCGGTCTGAAGCTTTCTTT.

This chain connects TRBV11-2 to TRBJ2-3; no firm D call. The length of the CDR3 is 11 residues. Germline V gene data show CDR1 as SGHAT and CDR2 as FQNNGV. Trimming left V 5 bases short and J 4 bases short, with 4 bases between. The CDR3 here is CASSPADTQYF. As DNA, the CDR3 is TGTGCCAGCAGCCCAGCAGATACGCAGTATTTT.